This T cell receptor (beta chain) was retrieved from a study of cytomegalovirus exposure and HLA in healthy donors. Overall study: Early released data had about 85 million unique TCRs, all coming from HLA-typed donors.

J lost 8 bases, V lost 10 bases, and 9 bases had no gene match. Germline-derived CDR1 and CDR2 are MNHEY and SVGAGI. This CDR3 has 14 amino acids. Note on this clone: Its antigen is not identified.

Study observations and caveats: Researchers catalogued approximately 170 TCR beta chains as cytomegalovirus-associated. Some public TCRs appeared in many individuals, while most sequences were rare.

The study ran its PCR with 60 Vbeta and 13 Jbeta primers. Libraries were prepared by immunoSEQ multiplex PCR; TCRdb keeps only in-frame clonotypes and omits some of them. The sample lists approximately 90,000 clones, 75% seen once, with over 2% in the top ten. The material sequenced was PBMCs. This clonotype was obtained from a man aged 40-49 years in good health and CMV-seronegative. The chain links TRBV6-5 to TRBJ1-6; 9 bases are a match to TRBD1. The CDR3 nucleotides read TGTGCCACCCGGGGGACAGGGAACGATTCACCCCTCCACTTT. Translating gives CATRGTGNDSPLHF.